These 11 T cell receptor beta chains were sequenced from one sample in a study of blood T cell repertoires in COVID-19. This table comes from immunoSEQ multiplex PCR, and its TCRdb copy is limited to in-frame clones, with some not included. The sample contains about 92,000 clones, around three quarters of which appear only once. The sample comprised peripheral blood. The receptors originated from a man in his fifties or sixties who had recovered from COVID-19.

The J gene is TRBJ1-2, the V gene TRBV5-6, with D perhaps TRBD1 (6 bases). Trimming stripped 4 bases from V and 0 bases from J, with 10 bases between. Germline lookup yields CDR1 SGHDT and CDR2 YYEEEE. This CDR3 region has 14 residues. The CDR3 DNA is TGTGCCAGCAGCCGGGACACCACTAACTATGGCTACACCTTC. This sequence encodes CASSRDTTNYGYTF.

This clone was seen just once. The rearrangement joins TRBV4-3 to TRBJ2-2; 10 nucleotides match TRBD2. The CDR3 spans 16 residues. Germline V gives CDR1 LGHNA, CDR2 YSLEER. With V trimmed by 1 base and J by 3 bases, 2 bases remained unmatched. The CDR3 DNA reads TGCGCCAGCAGCCAAGCAGCGGGAGGGTACACCGGGGAGCTGTTTTTT. Its protein product is CASSQAAGGYTGELFF.

The rearrangement joins TRBV27 to TRBJ1-2; 8 nucleotides align to TRBD1. The CDR3 sequence is 14 residues long. Trimming removed 6 bases from V and 7 bases from J; junction bases left unmatched: 10. Germline loops: CDR1 MNHEY, CDR2 SMNVEV (reference sequence). CDR3 nucleotides: TGTGCCAGCAGGTATTCCAGGGGGCCGAGTGGCTACACCTTC. It codes for CASRYSRGPSGYTF.

The V and J genes are TRBV10-3 and TRBJ1-1; weak D call: TRBD1 (5 bases). This CDR3 has 12 residues. V lost 10 bases to trimming and J lost 4 bases, with 13 bases between them. Germline CDR1 and CDR2: ENHRY and SYGVKD. CDR3 in DNA: TGTGCCAGCGCCCAGGGCACCACTGAAGCTTTCTTT. It yields the protein CASAQGTTEAFF.

This chain uses TRBV19 with TRBJ2-5, with D unresolved. The V and J ends lost 5 bases and 2 bases respectively, with 15 bases between them. There are 15 residues in the CDR3. Germline V lookup: CDR1 LNHDA, CDR2 SQIVND (reference sequence). The CDR3: CASSARLNGQETQYF. CDR3 bases: TGTGCCAGTAGTGCCCGCCTTAACGGGCAAGAGACCCAGTACTTC.

This chain connects TRBV28 to TRBJ1-2; D gene uncertain. CDR3 length equals 14 residues. V was pared by 1 base and J by 4 bases, with 10 bases between. The germline V gene has CDR1 MDHEN and CDR2 SYDVKM. The CDR3: CASSLSAGSYGYTF. The CDR3 DNA reads as TGTGCCAGCAGTTTATCCGCGGGATCCTATGGCTACACCTTC.

The V gene is TRBV3-1 (or the pseudogene TRBV3-2), the J gene TRBJ1-4; 10 bases map to TRBD1. The trim removed 4 bases at V and 7 bases at J, leaving 9 bases unmatched. This CDR3 contains 16 residues. Germline CDR1 reads LGHDT; CDR2 reads YNNKEL (reference sequence). The chain's CDR3 is CASSLTFGTGVEKLFF. The CDR3 coding sequence is TGTGCCAGCAGCCTTACATTCGGGACAGGGGTTGAAAAACTGTTTTTT.

This chain's CDR3 is CASSQTGGKFIQETQYF. The CDR3 DNA follows: TGTGCCAGCAGCCAAACAGGGGGCAAATTCATTCAAGAGACCCAGTACTTC. The V and J genes are TRBV11-2 and TRBJ2-5; 9 nucleotides agree with TRBD1. The V segment lost 5 bases and the J segment 2 bases; nucleotides outside the gene matches: 12. From germline, CDR1 is SGHAT and CDR2 FQNNGV. This CDR3 comprises 17 residues.

The chain is built from TRBV2 and TRBJ2-1, with 9 bases matching TRBD2. Germline V gene lookup returns CDR1 SNHLY and CDR2 FYNNEI. V gave up 8 bases and J gave up 7 bases; unmatched junction bases: 12. This CDR3 has 15 residues. The CDR3 DNA follows: TGTGCCAGCCGAGCGGCCAGCGGGGGGAGGAATGAGCAGTTCTTC. Encoded protein: CASRAASGGRNEQFF.

The chain couples TRBV27 to TRBJ2-1; 9 bases are shared with TRBD2. The CDR3 covers 16 residues. V shed 4 bases and J 7 bases; nucleotides not matched to a gene: 11. Germline V gives CDR1 MNHEY, CDR2 SMNVEV (reference sequence). The CDR3 spells CASSSTSGGARNEQFF. CDR3 in DNA: TGTGCCAGCAGTTCGACTAGCGGAGGGGCGAGGAATGAGCAGTTCTTC.

This clone was counted only a few times. This chain links TRBV20-1 with TRBJ1-2; no reliable D call. With 3 bases removed from V and 3 bases from J, the gap between germline ends came to 14 bases. The CDR3 totals 14 residues. The V gene's germline CDR1 is DFQATT and CDR2 SNEGSKA (reference sequence). The CDR3 sequence: CSASVAARDYGYTF. The CDR3 DNA reads TGCAGTGCTAGTGTCGCAGCCCGGGACTATGGCTACACCTTC.